Reported below is one T cell receptor beta chain. Clones were read by immunoSEQ multiplex PCR, and TCRdb kept only the in-frame ones, dropping some. The sample has more than 25,000 clones; 85% to 90% are singletons. Every one of the patients relapsed after autologous stem cell transplantation (brentuximab vedotin exposure was variable). Purified CD4+ T cells were obtained from thawed PBMCs through magnetic negative selection. This specimen belongs to a study of PD-1 blockade in classical Hodgkin lymphoma. This TCR was sampled from a human donor with classical Hodgkin lymphoma. The input for sequencing was CD4+ T cells from blood, taken at baseline.

The CDR3 DNA reads TGTGCCAGCAGGTCACAGGGGAGCAGCAATCAGCCCCAGCATTTT. Its protein is CASRSQGSSNQPQHF. The gene calls are TRBV2 and TRBJ1-5, with 7 positions matching TRBD1. Per germline, CDR1 SNHLY and CDR2 FYNNEI. The V segment lost 6 bases and the J segment 1 base; nucleotides outside the gene matches: 6. CDR3 length: 15 amino acids. The variable domain in full, completed from reference TRBV2 and TRBJ1-5, reads EPEVTQTPSHQVTQMGQEVILRCVPISNHLYFYWYRQILGQKVEFLVSFYNNEISEKSEIFDDQFSVERPDGSNFTLKIRSTKLEDSAMYFCASRSQGSSNQPQHFGDGTRLSIL.